The present T cell receptor (beta chain) was sequenced within a study of T-cell memory formation after mild COVID-19. From the 5' RACE reads, TCRdb called clonotypes with MiXCR, one entry per CDR3 protein. The sample lists hundreds of thousands of distinct CDR3 sequences, around 22% occurring once. This clonotype was observed a few times. This CDR3 region has 16 residues. Trimming shortened V by 4 bases and J by 2 bases, and 15 bases separated the two germline ends. Germline V lookup: CDR1 SGDLS, CDR2 YYNGEE. This TCR came from an adult woman who had mild COVID-19 (a few samples of this study predate the infection). Cell type and time point are not known. Sequencing input: PBMCs or a T cell subset sorted from them (not recorded which). The chain recombines TRBV9 with TRBJ2-2; D possibly corresponds to TRBD1 (6 bases). Here the CDR3 reads CASSPHPGQNTGELFF. The CDR3 nucleotides are TGTGCCAGCAGCCCCCATCCGGGACAAAACACCGGGGAGCTGTTTTTT.